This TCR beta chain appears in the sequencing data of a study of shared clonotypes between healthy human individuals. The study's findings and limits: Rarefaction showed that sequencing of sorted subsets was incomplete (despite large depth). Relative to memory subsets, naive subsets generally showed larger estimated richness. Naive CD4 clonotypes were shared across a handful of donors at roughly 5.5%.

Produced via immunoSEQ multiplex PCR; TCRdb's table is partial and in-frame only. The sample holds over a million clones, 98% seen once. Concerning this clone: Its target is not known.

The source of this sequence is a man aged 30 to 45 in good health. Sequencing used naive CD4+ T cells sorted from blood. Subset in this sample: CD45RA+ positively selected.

The chain's CDR3 is CASSLEARYQPQHF. CDR3 coding DNA: TGTGCCAGCAGCTTAGAGGCCAGATATCAGCCCCAGCATTTT. J is TRBJ1-5 and V is TRBV7-8; no reliable D call. The CDR3 has 14 residues. The V end lost 1 base, the J end lost 5 bases, and 9 bases lay between the germline ends. In germline, CDR1 is SGHVS, CDR2 FQNEAQ.